The text below deals with one T cell receptor (beta chain). The PCR contained 60 Vbeta and 13 Jbeta primers. TCRdb keeps only in-frame clones here, not all; method: immunoSEQ multiplex PCR. The sample consists of approximately 92,000 clones, less than 70% of them appearing once. From germline, CDR1 is SGDLS and CDR2 YYNGEE. The CDR3 sequence is 16 residues long. V shed 0 bases and J 3 bases; nucleotides not matched to a gene: 8. This sample is drawn from a study of cytomegalovirus exposure and HLA in healthy donors. The source of this sequence is a man between 50 and 59 years old in good health and CMV-seronegative. J is TRBJ2-5 and V is TRBV9; TRBD2 aligns across 7 bases. The sequencing sample was made of PBMCs. Written as DNA, the CDR3 is TGTGCCAGCAGCGTAGGCAAGCGGGGATGGGAAGAGACCCAGTACTTC. Its protein product is CASSVGKRGWEETQYF.